This TCR beta chain came from a study of T cells after yellow fever vaccination. Study-level findings and limits: Primary-vaccination clones mostly resurfaced post-booster (about 95% CD4, roughly 90% CD8).

TCRdb passed the 5' RACE reads through MiXCR, listing each CDR3 protein once. The sample yields 30,000 to 35,000 distinct CDR3 sequences, approximately 7% seen once. CDR1 and CDR2 from the germline V gene are SQVTM and ANQGSEA. V was cut by 6 bases and J by 0 bases, with 17 bases left in between. CDR3 length: 15 residues. This clonotype was detected many times. This sequence joins TRBV29-1 and TRBJ1-2; D unclear. The TCR comes from a man between 18 and 35 years old who received the YFV17D yellow fever vaccine. The specimen comprised PBMCs, either bulk or a sorted T-cell subset (CD4+, CD8+, memory, or dextramer-sorted; not recorded which), sampled on the day of the first yellow fever vaccination. In DNA form, the CDR3 reads TGCAGCGTCGGAAAGTTAGAGGTGACTAACTATGGCTACACCTTC. Protein sequence: CSVGKLEVTNYGYTF.